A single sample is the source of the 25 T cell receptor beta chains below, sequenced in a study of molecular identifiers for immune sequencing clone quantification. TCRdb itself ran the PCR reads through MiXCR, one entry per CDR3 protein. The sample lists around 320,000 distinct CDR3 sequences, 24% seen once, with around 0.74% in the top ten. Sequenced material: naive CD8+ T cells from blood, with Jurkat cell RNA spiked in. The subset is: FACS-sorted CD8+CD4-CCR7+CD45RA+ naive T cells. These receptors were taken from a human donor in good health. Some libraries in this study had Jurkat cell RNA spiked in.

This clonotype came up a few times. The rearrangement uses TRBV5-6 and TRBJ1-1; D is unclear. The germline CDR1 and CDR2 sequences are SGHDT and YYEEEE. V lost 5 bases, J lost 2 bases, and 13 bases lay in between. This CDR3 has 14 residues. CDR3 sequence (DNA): TGTGCCAGCAGTCTTCCGCGAAGCAACACTGAAGCTTTCTTT. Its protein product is CASSLPRSNTEAFF. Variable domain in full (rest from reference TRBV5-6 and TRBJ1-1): DAGVTQSPTHLIKTRGQQVTLRCSPKSGHDTVSWYQQALGQGPQFIFQYYEEEERQRGNFPDRFSGHQFPNYSSELNVNALLLGDSALYLCASSLPRSNTEAFFGQGTRLTVV.

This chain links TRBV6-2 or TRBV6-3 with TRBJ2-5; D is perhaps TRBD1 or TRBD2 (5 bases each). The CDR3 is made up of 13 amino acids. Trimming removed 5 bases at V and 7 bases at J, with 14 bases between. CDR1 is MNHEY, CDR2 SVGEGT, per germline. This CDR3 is CASSAGTLGTQYF. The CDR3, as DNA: TGTGCCAGCAGTGCCGGGACCTTGGGGACCCAGTACTTC.

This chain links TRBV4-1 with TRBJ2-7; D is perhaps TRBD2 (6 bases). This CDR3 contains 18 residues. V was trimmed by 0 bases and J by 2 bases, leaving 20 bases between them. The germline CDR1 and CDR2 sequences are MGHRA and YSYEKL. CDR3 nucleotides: TGCGCCAGCAGCCAAGATTCATCAGCGGGTTTTGAGGCCTACGAGCAGTACTTC. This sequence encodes CASSQDSSAGFEAYEQYF.

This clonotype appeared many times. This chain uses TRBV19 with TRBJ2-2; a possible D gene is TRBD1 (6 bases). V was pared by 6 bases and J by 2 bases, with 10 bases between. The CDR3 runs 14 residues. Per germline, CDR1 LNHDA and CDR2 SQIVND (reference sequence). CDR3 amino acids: CASRPGVNTGELFF. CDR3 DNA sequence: TGTGCCAGTAGACCAGGGGTTAACACCGGGGAGCTGTTTTTT.

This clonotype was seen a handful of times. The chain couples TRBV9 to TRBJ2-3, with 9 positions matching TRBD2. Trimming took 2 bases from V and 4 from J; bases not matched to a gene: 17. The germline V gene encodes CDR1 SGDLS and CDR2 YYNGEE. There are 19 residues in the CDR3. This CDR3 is CASSVAKSREGFASDTQYF. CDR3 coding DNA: TGTGCCAGCAGCGTGGCAAAGTCGCGGGAGGGCTTCGCGTCAGATACGCAGTATTTT.

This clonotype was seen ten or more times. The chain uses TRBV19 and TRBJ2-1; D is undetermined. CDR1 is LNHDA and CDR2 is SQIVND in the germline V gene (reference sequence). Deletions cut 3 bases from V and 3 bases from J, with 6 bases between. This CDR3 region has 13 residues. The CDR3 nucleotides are TGTGCCAGTAGTATCTCGGACTACAATGAGCAGTTCTTC. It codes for CASSISDYNEQFF.

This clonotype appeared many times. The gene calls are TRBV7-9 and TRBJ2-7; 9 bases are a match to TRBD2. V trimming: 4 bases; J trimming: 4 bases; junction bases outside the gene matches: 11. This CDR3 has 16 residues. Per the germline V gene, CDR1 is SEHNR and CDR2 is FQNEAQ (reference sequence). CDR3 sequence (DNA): TGTGCCAGCAGCTCTCCGGGGACTAGCCTTGGGTACGAGCAGTACTTC. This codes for CASSSPGTSLGYEQYF. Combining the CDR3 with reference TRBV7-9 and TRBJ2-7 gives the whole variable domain DTGVSQNPRHKITKRGQNVTFRCDPISEHNRLYWYRQTLGQGPEFLTYFQNEAQLEKSRLLSDRFSAERPKGSFSTLEIQRTEQGDSAMYLCASSSPGTSLGYEQYFGPGTRLTVT.

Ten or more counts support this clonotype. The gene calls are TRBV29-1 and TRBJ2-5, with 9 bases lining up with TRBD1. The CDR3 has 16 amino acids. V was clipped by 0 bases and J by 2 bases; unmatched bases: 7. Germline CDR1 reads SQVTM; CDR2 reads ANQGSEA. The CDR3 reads CSVEDLDRGMQETQYF. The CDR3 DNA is TGCAGCGTTGAAGATCTTGACAGGGGGATGCAAGAGACCCAGTACTTC.

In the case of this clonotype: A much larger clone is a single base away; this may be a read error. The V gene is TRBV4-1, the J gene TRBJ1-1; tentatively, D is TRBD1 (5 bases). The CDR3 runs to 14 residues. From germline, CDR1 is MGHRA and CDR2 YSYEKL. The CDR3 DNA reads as TGCGCCAGCAGCCACAAGACAGTGAACGCTGAAGCTTTCTTT. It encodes CASSHKTVNAEAFF.

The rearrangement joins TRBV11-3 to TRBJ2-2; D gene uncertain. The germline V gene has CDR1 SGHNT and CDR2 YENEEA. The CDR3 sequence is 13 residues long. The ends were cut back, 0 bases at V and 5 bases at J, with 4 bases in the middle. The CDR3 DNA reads TGTGCCAGCAGCTTAGACGAGACCGGGGAGCTGTTTTTT. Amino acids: CASSLDETGELFF.

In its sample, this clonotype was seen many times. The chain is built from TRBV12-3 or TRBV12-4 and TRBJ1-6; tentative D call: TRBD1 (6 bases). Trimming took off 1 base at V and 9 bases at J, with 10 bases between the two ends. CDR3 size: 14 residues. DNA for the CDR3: TGTGCCAGCAGTTTAGACAGGGCCACTTCACCCCTCCACTTT. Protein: CASSLDRATSPLHF.

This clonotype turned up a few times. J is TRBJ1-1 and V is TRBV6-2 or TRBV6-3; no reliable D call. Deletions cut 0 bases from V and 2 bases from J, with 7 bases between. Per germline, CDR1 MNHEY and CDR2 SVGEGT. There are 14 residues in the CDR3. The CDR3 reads CASSYSPGNTEAFF. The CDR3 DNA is TGTGCCAGCAGTTACTCCCCCGGAAACACTGAAGCTTTCTTT.

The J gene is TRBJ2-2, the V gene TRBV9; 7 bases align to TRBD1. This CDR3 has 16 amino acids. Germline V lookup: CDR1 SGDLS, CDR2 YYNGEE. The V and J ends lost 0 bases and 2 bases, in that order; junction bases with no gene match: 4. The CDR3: CASSVDGTVNTGELFF. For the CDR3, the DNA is TGTGCCAGCAGCGTAGATGGGACAGTCAACACCGGGGAGCTGTTTTTT. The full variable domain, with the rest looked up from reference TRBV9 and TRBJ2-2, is DSGVTQTPKHLITATGQRVTLRCSPRSGDLSVYWYQQSLDQGLQFLIQYYNGEERAKGNILERFSAQQFPDLHSELNLSSLELGDSALYFCASSVDGTVNTGELFFGEGSRLTVL.

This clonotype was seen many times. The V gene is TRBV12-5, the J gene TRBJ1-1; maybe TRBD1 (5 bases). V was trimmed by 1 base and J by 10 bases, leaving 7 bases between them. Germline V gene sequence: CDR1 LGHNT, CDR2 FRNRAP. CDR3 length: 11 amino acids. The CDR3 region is CASGLAGLAFF. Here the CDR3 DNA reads TGTGCTAGTGGTTTGGCAGGGTTAGCTTTCTTT.

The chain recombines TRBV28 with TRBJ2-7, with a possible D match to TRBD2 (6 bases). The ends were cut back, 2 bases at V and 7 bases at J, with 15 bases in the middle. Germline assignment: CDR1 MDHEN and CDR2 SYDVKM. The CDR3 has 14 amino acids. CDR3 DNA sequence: TGTGCCAGCAGTTTAAGGGTTCGGCTAGCGGAGCAGTACTTC. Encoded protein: CASSLRVRLAEQYF.

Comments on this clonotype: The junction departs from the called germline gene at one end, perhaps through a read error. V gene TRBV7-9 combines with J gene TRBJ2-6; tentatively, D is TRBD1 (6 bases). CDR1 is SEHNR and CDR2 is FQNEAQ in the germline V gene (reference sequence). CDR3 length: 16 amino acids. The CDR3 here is CAISLAQGTGANVLTF. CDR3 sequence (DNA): TGTGCCATCAGCTTAGCCCAGGGGACGGGGGCCAACGTCCTGACTTTC.

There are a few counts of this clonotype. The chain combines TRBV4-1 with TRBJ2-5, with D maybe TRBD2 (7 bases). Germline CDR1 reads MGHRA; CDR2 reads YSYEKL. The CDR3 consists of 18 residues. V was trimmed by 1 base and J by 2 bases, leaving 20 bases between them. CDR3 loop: CASSQVHGGSGQQETQYF. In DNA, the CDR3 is TGCGCCAGCAGCCAAGTCCACGGGGGGTCCGGACAGCAAGAGACCCAGTACTTC.

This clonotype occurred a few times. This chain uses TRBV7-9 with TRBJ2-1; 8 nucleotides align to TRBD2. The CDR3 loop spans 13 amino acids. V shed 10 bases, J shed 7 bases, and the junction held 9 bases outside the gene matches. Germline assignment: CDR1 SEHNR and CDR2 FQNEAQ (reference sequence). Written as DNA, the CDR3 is TGTGCCACGTCCGGCGGGGGGTTGAATGAGCAGTTCTTC. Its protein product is CATSGGGLNEQFF.

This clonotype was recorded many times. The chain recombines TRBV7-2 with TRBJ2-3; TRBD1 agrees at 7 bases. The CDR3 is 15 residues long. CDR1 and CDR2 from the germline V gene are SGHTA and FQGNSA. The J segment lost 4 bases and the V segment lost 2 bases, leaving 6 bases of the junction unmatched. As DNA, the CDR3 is TGTGCCAGCAGCTTATTATACAGGGGTCCAGATACGCAGTATTTT. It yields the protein CASSLLYRGPDTQYF.

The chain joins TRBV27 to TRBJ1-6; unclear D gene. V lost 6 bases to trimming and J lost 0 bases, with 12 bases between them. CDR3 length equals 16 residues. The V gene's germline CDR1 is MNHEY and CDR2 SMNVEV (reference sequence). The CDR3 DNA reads TGTGCCAGCAGGGTCTCCCCGGGCTCCTATAATTCACCCCTCCACTTT. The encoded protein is CASRVSPGSYNSPLHF.

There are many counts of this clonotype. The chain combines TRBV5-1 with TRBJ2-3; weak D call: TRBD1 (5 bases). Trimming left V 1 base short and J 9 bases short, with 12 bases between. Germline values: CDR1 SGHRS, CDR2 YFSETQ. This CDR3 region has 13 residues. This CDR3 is CASSLSIKGTQYF. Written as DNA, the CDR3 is TGCGCCAGCAGCTTGTCTATAAAGGGGACGCAGTATTTT. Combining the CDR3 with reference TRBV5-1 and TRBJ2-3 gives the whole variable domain KAGVTQTPRYLIKTRGQQVTLSCSPISGHRSVSWYQQTPGQGLQFLFEYFSETQRNKGNFPGRFSGRQFSNSRSEMNVSTLELGDSALYLCASSLSIKGTQYFGPGTRLTVL.

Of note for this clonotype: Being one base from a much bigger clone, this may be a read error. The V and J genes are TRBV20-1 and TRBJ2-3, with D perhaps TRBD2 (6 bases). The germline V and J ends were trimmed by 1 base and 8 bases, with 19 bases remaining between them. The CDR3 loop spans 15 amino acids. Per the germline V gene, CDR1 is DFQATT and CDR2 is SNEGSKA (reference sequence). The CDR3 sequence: CSARGLALAGGTQYF. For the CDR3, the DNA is TGCAGTGCTAGAGGGCTAGCGCTCGCCGGAGGTACGCAGTATTTT.

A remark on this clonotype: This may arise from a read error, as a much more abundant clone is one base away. CDR3 nucleotides: TGCGCCAGCAGCCAAGATTCTTCGGGGTACGCTGAAGCTTTCTTT. This codes for CASSQDSSGYAEAFF. The chain couples TRBV4-3 to TRBJ1-1; D unresolved. Germline V gene sequence: CDR1 LGHNA, CDR2 YSLEER. The germline V and J ends were trimmed by 0 bases and 6 bases, with 14 bases remaining between them. This CDR3 contains 15 residues.

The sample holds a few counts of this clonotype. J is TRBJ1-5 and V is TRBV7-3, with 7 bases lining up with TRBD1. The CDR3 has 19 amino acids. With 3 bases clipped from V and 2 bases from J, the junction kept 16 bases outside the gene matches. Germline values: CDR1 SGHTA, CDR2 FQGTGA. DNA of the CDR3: TGTGCCAGCAGCTTCCGGGAAGACAGGGTCAATATGGGCAATCAGCCCCAGCATTTT. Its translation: CASSFREDRVNMGNQPQHF.

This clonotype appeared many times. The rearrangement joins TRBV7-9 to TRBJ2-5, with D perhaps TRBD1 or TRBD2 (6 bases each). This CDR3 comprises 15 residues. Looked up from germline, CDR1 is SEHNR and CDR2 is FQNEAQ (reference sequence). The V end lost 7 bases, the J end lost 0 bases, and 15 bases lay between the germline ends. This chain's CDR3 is CASNGGGVHQETQYF. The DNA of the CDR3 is TGTGCCAGCAACGGAGGGGGAGTACACCAAGAGACCCAGTACTTC.